One sample yielded the 3 T cell receptor beta chains listed below, sequenced in a study of CD8 T cells in Susac syndrome. When the RNA was reverse transcribed, random hexamers were used with an input of roughly 0.5 to 1 ug. Each CDR3 protein gets one entry after TCRdb re-called the immunoSEQ multiplex PCR reads with MiXCR. The sample has about 280,000 distinct CDR3 sequences; more than 75% are singletons. The sequenced sample consisted of CD8+ T cells from PBMCs. The receptors here all came from a human donor with multiple sclerosis.

CDR3 coding DNA: TGTGCCACCAGCAGCGGTCCAAGGGGATTCGAAGCTTTCTTT. It is translated as CATSSGPRGFEAFF. The chain carries TRBV15 and TRBJ1-1, with TRBD1 as a possible D gene (5 bases). Germline V gene data show CDR1 as LNHNV and CDR2 as YYDKDF (reference sequence). CDR3 size: 14 residues. The V end was cut by 3 bases, the J end by 8 bases, with 16 bases between.

The chain couples TRBV12-3 or TRBV12-4 to TRBJ1-5; D gene uncertain. CDR3 size: 19 residues. Trimming took off 0 bases at V and 0 bases at J, with 18 bases between the two ends. This CDR3 reads CASSLARRPSSNSNQPQHF. CDR3 in DNA: TGTGCCAGCAGTTTAGCTCGTAGGCCTAGTTCGAATAGCAATCAGCCCCAGCATTTT.

The chain links TRBV7-9 to TRBJ1-1; unclear D gene. Germline CDR1 and CDR2: SEHNR and FQNEAQ (reference sequence). Trimming shortened V by 2 bases and J by 6 bases, and 10 bases separated the two germline ends. CDR3 length: 13 residues. For the CDR3, the DNA is TGTGCCAGCAGCTTAAGGGCCGGCCCTGAAGCTTTCTTT. This sequence encodes CASSLRAGPEAFF.